The subject of this entry is one T cell receptor beta chain. Its target is not known. The PCR used 60 Vbeta and 13 Jbeta primers. The data were produced by immunoSEQ multiplex PCR, yet TCRdb's version contains in-frame clones alone and is incomplete. The sample records some 200,000 clones, approximately 80% being singletons. This sample stems from a study of cytomegalovirus exposure and HLA in healthy donors. The wider study: From roughly 180 million T cells, an earlier analysis saw under 140 million unique TCR beta sequences. Notes on the study in general: Per a prior analysis, the majority of TCR beta V segments were productive roughly 87% or roughly 30% of the time. Solely CMV serostatus was available to characterize immune exposure.

CDR1 MDHEN and CDR2 SYDVKM come from the germline V gene. The CDR3 consists of 15 residues. J was trimmed by 8 bases and V by 6 bases; bases with no gene match: 11. The rearrangement links TRBV28 to TRBJ1-4; 8 bases are a match to TRBD1. Sequenced sample: PBMCs. The origin of this receptor is a boy between 2 and 10 years old in good health and CMV-seronegative. For the CDR3, the DNA is TGTGCCAGCAGGCTGGCCGGGACAGGCGGCGAAAAACTGTTTTTT. This gives the protein CASRLAGTGGEKLFF.